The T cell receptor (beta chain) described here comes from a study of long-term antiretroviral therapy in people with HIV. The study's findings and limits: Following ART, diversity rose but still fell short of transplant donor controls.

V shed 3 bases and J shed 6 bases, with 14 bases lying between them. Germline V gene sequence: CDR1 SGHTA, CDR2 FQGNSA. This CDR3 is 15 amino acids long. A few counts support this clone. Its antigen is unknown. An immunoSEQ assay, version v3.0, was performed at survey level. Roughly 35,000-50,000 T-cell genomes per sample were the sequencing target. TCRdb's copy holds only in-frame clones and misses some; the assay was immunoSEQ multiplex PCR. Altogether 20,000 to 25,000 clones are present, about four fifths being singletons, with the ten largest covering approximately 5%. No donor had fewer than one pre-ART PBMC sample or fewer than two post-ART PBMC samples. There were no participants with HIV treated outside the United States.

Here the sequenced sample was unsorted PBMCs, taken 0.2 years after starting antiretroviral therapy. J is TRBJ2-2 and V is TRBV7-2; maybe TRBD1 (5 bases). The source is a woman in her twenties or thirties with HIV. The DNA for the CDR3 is TGTGCCAGCAGCTTCCCTGCGGTAGGGGCCGGGGAGCTGTTTTTT. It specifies CASSFPAVGAGELFF.